This is a list of T cell receptor beta chains from one sample in a study of blood T cells in healthy people across ages. Each CDR3 protein gets one entry after TCRdb re-called the 5' RACE reads with MiXCR. This table has about 650,000 distinct CDR3 sequences, 32% appearing once. The sample taken for sequencing was blood. The receptor source for this set is an elderly woman in good health. The conserved cysteine and the conserved F or W are not part of the CDR3 here.

J gene | V gene | CDR3 protein
TRBJ1-5 | TRBV6-2/TRBV6-3 | ASSRRAGPNQPQH
TRBJ1-1 | TRBV6-5 | ASSYSRGEGEAF
TRBJ2-7 | TRBV12-3/TRBV12-4 | ASSLTSGGALEQY
TRBJ1-1 | TRBV10-3 | ASRQGMNTEAF
NA | TRBV12-3/TRBV12-4 | ASNRGYNEQY
TRBJ2-7 | TRBV7-2 | ASSFTRGPSYEQY
TRBJ1-2 | TRBV27 | ASSPHGRGYT
TRBJ2-1 | TRBV7-9 | ASSLALAGWNEQF
TRBJ2-5 | TRBV2 | ASSESMGDTETQY
TRBJ2-6 | TRBV5-1 | ASSLSGANVLT
TRBJ2-1 | TRBV6-5 | ASSYGSGTSVRSEQF
TRBJ2-3 | TRBV20-1 | SASSGRGIGGTDTQY
TRBJ2-1 | TRBV19 | ASSAGGPPGNEQF
TRBJ2-7 | TRBV7-2 | ASSIPSKDEQY
TRBJ1-6 | TRBV7-2 | AGSSGPWANSPLH
TRBJ2-1 | TRBV20-1 | SATLGNEQF
TRBJ2-1 | TRBV7-3 | ASSLTSVGNEQF
TRBJ1-1 | TRBV10-3 | AVSDEGLPGTEAF
TRBJ2-7 | TRBV6-6 | ASSYLQGLAGSYEQY
TRBJ2-7 | TRBV20-1 | SAPSGTGYDEQY